This T cell receptor (beta chain) was documented in a study of T cell repertoires in cytomegalovirus infection. Background on the study: Public TCR beta signatures marked donors with CMV infection and the matching HLA.

MiXCR, run by TCRdb on the reads, gives a single entry per CDR3 protein. The sample comprises hundreds of thousands of distinct CDR3 sequences, 11% of which are singletons, and about a tenth rests with the top ten. The junction had 10 bases not matched to a gene; V was cut back by 10 bases and J by 2 bases. The germline V gene has CDR1 SEHNR and CDR2 FQNEAQ (reference sequence). The CDR3 length is 15 residues. This clonotype was recorded at least ten times. Its antigen is not identified. General study results and limits: The study identified carriers of CMV plus the relevant HLA from cumulative public TCR beta family frequency.

The sequence came from a human donor in good health (CMV status not recorded). Some clones in this sample may be carry-over from other donors' samples. The rearrangement uses TRBV7-9 and TRBJ2-1; 8 nucleotides align to TRBD2. Sequencing input: PBMCs. In DNA, the CDR3 is TGTGCCACCACAGCGGGTAGCGGGACCTACAATGAGCAGTTCTTC. Encoded protein: CATTAGSGTYNEQFF. Full variable domain (remainder filled in from reference TRBV7-9 and TRBJ2-1): DTGVSQNPRHKITKRGQNVTFRCDPISEHNRLYWYRQTLGQGPEFLTYFQNEAQLEKSRLLSDRFSAERPKGSFSTLEIQRTEQGDSAMYLCATTAGSGTYNEQFFGPGTRLTVL.